This record concerns one T cell receptor beta chain sequence. Germline lookup yields CDR1 PRHDT and CDR2 FYEKMQ (reference sequence). The germline V and J ends were trimmed by 0 bases and 8 bases, with 13 bases remaining between them. The CDR3 has 14 residues. DNA at 150 to 200 ng, around 30,000 T cell genomes, went into sorted-subset replicate PCRs. Clones were sequenced by immunoSEQ multiplex PCR, and TCRdb holds only the in-frame ones, with some missing. The table records about 2,200,000 clones, approximately 94% of them present only once. CD45RO negativity and positive selection for CCR7 defined naive CD8 cells, a population that excluded terminally differentiated effector memory CD45RA+ cells. The data were taken from a study of shared clonotypes between healthy human individuals. Study background: A couple of female and a few male donors aged 18 to 49 were enrolled.

The sequence came from a man aged 18-30 years in good health. Some clones in this sample may be carry-over from other donors' samples. V and J are TRBV13 and TRBJ1-2; D possibly corresponds to TRBD1 (6 bases). Sequenced: naive CD8+ T cells from PBMCs. CDR3 nucleotides: TGTGCCAGCAGCTTAGGACAGGGTGGAGACGGCTACACCTTC. Translated: CASSLGQGGDGYTF. The full variable domain, its missing parts supplied by reference TRBV13 and TRBJ1-2, is AAGVIQSPRHLIKEKRETATLKCYPIPRHDTVYWYQQGPGQDPQFLISFYEKMQSDKGSIPDRFSAQQFSDYHSELNMSSLELGDSALYFCASSLGQGGDGYTFGSGTRLTVV.